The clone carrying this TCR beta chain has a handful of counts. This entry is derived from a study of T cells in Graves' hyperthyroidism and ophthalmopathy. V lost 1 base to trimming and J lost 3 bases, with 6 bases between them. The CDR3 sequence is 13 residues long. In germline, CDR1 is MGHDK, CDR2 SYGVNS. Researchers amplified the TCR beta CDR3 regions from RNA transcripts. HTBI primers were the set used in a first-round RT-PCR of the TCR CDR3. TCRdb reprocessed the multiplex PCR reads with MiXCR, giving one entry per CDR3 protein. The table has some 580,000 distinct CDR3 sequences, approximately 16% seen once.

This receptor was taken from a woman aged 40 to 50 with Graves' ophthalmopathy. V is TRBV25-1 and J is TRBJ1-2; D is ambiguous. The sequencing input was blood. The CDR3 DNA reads TGTGCCAGCAGTGAATGGGAGGACTATGGCTACACCTTC. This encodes CASSEWEDYGYTF.